This T cell receptor (beta chain) was captured by sequencing in a study of blood T cells in healthy people across ages. Study-wide results and caveats: Diversity figures derived from one million T cells were judged to underestimate the true value. Naive and antigen-experienced cells could not be conclusively compared, given unsorted PBMCs.

Primers used in a second PCR of roughly 6 to 12 cycles were a sample-barcoded 5' primer and a J-beta primer mix. TCRdb used MiXCR to reprocess the 5' RACE reads, holding one entry per CDR3 protein. This table has 800,000 to 950,000 distinct CDR3 sequences, around 36% appearing once. Peripheral blood samples of 9 to 10 milliliters were drawn from each donor. The germline CDR1 and CDR2 sequences are SGHDN and FVKESK. Losses at the gene ends were 0 bases for V and 2 bases for J; bases not matched to a gene: 7. CDR3 length: 17 amino acids. Of note for this clonotype: No antigen is known for it.

This TCR came from a man aged 18 to 30 in good health. This chain uses TRBV14 with TRBJ2-1, with 7 positions matching TRBD2. The source material was blood. The CDR3 region has the DNA TGTGCCAGCAGCCAAGATGCACTAGCGTGGACCTACAATGAGCAGTTCTTC. It is translated as CASSQDALAWTYNEQFF.